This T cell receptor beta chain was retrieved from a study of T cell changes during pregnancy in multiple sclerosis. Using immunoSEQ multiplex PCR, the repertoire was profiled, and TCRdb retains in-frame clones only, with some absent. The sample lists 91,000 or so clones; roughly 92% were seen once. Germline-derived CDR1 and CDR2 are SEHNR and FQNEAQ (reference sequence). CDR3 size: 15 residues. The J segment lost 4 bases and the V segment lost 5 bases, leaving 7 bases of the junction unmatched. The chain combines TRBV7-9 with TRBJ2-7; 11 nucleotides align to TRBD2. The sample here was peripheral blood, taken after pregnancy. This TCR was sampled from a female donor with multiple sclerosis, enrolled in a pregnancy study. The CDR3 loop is CASSLLTSGSYEQYF. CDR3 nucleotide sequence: TGTGCCAGCAGCCTCCTAACTAGCGGGAGTTACGAGCAGTACTTC.